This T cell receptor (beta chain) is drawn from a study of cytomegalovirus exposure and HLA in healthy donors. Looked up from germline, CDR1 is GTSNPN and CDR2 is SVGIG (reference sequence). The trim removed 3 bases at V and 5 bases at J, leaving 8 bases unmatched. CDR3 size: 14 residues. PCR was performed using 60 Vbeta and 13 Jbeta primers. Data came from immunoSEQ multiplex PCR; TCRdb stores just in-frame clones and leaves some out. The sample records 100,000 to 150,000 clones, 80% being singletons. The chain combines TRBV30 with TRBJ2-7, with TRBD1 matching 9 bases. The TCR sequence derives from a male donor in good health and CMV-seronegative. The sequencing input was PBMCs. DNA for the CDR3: TGTGCCTGGAGGGTCGGGACAGGGTGGAACGAGCAGTACTTC. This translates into CAWRVGTGWNEQYF.